The 30 T cell receptor beta chains below were found in one sample sequenced in a study of T cell responses to AZD1222 COVID-19 vaccine. Sequencing was performed with immunoSEQ multiplex PCR; in TCRdb, only in-frame clones are kept and a portion is missing. The data hold around 79,000 clones, with 88% observed a single time. Here the sequenced sample was peripheral blood, taken on day 0 of AZD1222 vaccination. All receptors derive from an adult in good health.

This clone was counted a few times. The chain recombines TRBV7-8 with TRBJ1-4; 7 nucleotides align to TRBD1. CDR3 length: 15 residues. The germline CDR1 and CDR2 sequences are SGHVS and FQNEAQ. Trimming removed 5 bases from V and 7 bases from J; junction bases left unmatched: 10. The DNA of the CDR3 is TGTGCCAGCAGCCCAAGACAGGGACCTGTTGAAAAACTGTTTTTT. It specifies CASSPRQGPVEKLFF. The full variable domain, in which reference TRBV7-8 and TRBJ1-4 provide the parts outside the CDR3, is GAGVSQSPRYKVAKRGQDVALRCDPISGHVSLFWYQQALGQGPEFLTYFQNEAQLDKSGLPSDRFFAERPEGSVSTLKIQRTQQEDSAVYLCASSPRQGPVEKLFFGSGTQLSVL.

This clone was detected once. This chain connects TRBV5-5 to TRBJ2-7, with D perhaps given as TRBD1 or TRBD2 (5 bases each). The germline CDR1 and CDR2 sequences are SGHKS and YYEKEE (reference sequence). This CDR3 has 13 residues. V gave up 1 base and J gave up 6 bases, with 11 bases separating them. For the CDR3, the DNA is TGTGCCAGCAGCTTGACGCCAGGGAGCGAGCAGTACTTC. Encoded protein: CASSLTPGSEQYF. The full variable domain, rest sourced from reference TRBV5-5 and TRBJ2-7, is DAGVTQSPTHLIKTRGQQVTLRCSPISGHKSVSWYQQVLGQGPQFIFQYYEKEERGRGNFPDRFSARQFPNYSSELNVNALLLGDSALYLCASSLTPGSEQYFGPGTRLTVT.

This chain links TRBV28 with TRBJ2-7; D not certain. The V gene lost 3 bases and the J gene lost 5 bases, with 14 bases spanning the gap. The CDR3 totals 14 residues. Per the germline V gene, CDR1 is MDHEN and CDR2 is SYDVKM. The DNA for the CDR3 is TGTGCCAGCAGTTTTAGGCGGACCCTTAACGAGCAGTACTTC. It encodes CASSFRRTLNEQYF.

This chain uses TRBV11-2 with TRBJ2-3; 10 bases fit TRBD2. The ends lost 3 bases at V and 4 bases at J; junction bases unmatched: 7. The CDR3 has 16 amino acids. Germline CDR1 reads SGHAT; CDR2 reads FQNNGV. CDR3 region: CASSLLASGSADTQYF. As DNA, the CDR3 is TGTGCCAGCAGCTTGTTGGCTAGCGGGAGCGCAGATACGCAGTATTTT.

The V gene is TRBV9, the J gene TRBJ1-1; possible D gene TRBD1, 6 bases. The CDR3 covers 14 residues. Germline V lookup: CDR1 SGDLS, CDR2 YYNGEE. Trimming removed 2 bases at V and 2 bases at J, with 10 bases between. CDR3 bases: TGTGCCAGCAGCGTGGCGACAGGAAACACTGAAGCTTTCTTT. This translates into CASSVATGNTEAFF.

The gene calls are TRBV6-5 and TRBJ2-5; 12 bases agree with TRBD1. There are 14 residues in the CDR3. From germline, CDR1 is MNHEY and CDR2 SVGAGI. With 7 bases clipped from V and 5 bases from J, the junction kept 5 bases outside the gene matches. The chain's CDR3 is CASIGTGGMETQYF. The CDR3 DNA follows: TGTGCCAGCATCGGGACAGGGGGCATGGAGACCCAGTACTTC.

The chain recombines TRBV27 with TRBJ2-3; D call uncertain. Trimming took off 7 bases at V and 4 bases at J, with 3 bases between the two ends. Per germline, CDR1 MNHEY and CDR2 SMNVEV (reference sequence). The CDR3 is 10 residues long. The CDR3 region is CASNPDTQYF. The CDR3 nucleotides read TGTGCCAGCAATCCAGATACGCAGTATTTT.

The chain employs TRBV27 and TRBJ2-1; perhaps TRBD2 as D (5 bases). Trimming left V 3 bases short and J 2 bases short, with 8 bases between. The V gene's germline CDR1 is MNHEY and CDR2 SMNVEV (reference sequence). The CDR3 covers 14 residues. CDR3 sequence (DNA): TGTGCCAGCAGTTTTAGCGTGACCTACAATGAGCAGTTCTTC. It is translated as CASSFSVTYNEQFF.

This clone showed up just once. The chain links TRBV2 to TRBJ1-4; D perhaps matches TRBD1 (5 bases). Trimming removed 7 bases from V and 11 bases from J, with 14 bases in between. Germline values: CDR1 SNHLY, CDR2 FYNNEI. The CDR3 loop spans 12 amino acids. In DNA, the CDR3 is TGTGCCAGCACCTTCCGGGAGGGGAAACTGTTTTTT. It specifies CASTFREGKLFF.

J is TRBJ1-2 and V is TRBV9; D is perhaps TRBD1 (5 bases). The length of the CDR3 is 15 residues. CDR1 and CDR2 (germline): SGDLS, YYNGEE. V lost 0 bases and J 8 bases, leaving 17 bases between the germline ends. Here the CDR3 reads CASSVDGTSVGGYTF. CDR3 in DNA: TGTGCCAGCAGCGTAGATGGGACCTCGGTAGGCGGCTACACCTTC. Together with reference TRBV9 and TRBJ1-2, the CDR3 gives the full variable domain: DSGVTQTPKHLITATGQRVTLRCSPRSGDLSVYWYQQSLDQGLQFLIQYYNGEERAKGNILERFSAQQFPDLHSELNLSSLELGDSALYFCASSVDGTSVGGYTFGSGTRLTVV.

The chain is built from TRBV6-2 or TRBV6-3 and TRBJ2-7; TRBD1 agrees at 8 bases. The CDR3 runs 16 residues. V shed 0 bases, J shed 3 bases, and the junction held 7 bases outside the gene matches. Germline loops: CDR1 MNHEY, CDR2 SVGEGT. The CDR3 DNA reads TGTGCCAGCAGTTACTCGAAGGAGACAGGGGACTACGAGCAGTACTTC. The encoded protein is CASSYSKETGDYEQYF.

The chain combines TRBV10-3 with TRBJ1-1; D is uncertain. Germline-derived CDR1 and CDR2 are ENHRY and SYGVKD. CDR3 length equals 14 residues. The V end lost 2 bases, the J end lost 4 bases, and 11 bases lay between the germline ends. The CDR3 DNA sequence: TGTGCCATCAGTGAGGAGGGTTATAGCACTGAAGCTTTCTTT. Its protein product is CAISEEGYSTEAFF.

V gene TRBV27 combines with J gene TRBJ2-1; perhaps TRBD2 as D (6 bases). The CDR3 loop spans 15 amino acids. Between the trimmed V and J ends, which lost 6 bases and 0 bases, there was a span of 12 bases. From germline, CDR1 is MNHEY and CDR2 SMNVEV (reference sequence). The CDR3 DNA follows: TGTGCCAGCAGACCGGACGGGAGCTCCTACAATGAGCAGTTCTTC. It is translated as CASRPDGSSYNEQFF.

The chain uses TRBV4-2 and TRBJ2-1; 8 positions match TRBD2. Germline values: CDR1 LGHNA, CDR2 YNFKEQ. J was trimmed by 8 bases and V by 4 bases; bases with no gene match: 13. The CDR3 has 16 residues. The CDR3 DNA reads as TGTGCCAGCAGCCTGCCGGGAGGGGGGGCCAGGGATGAGCAGTTCTTC. It encodes CASSLPGGGARDEQFF.

The chain recombines TRBV29-1 with TRBJ1-5; D not certain. The CDR3 covers 11 residues. CDR1 SQVTM and CDR2 ANQGSEA come from the germline V gene. Trimming took off 6 bases at V and 6 bases at J, with 9 bases between the two ends. The CDR3 DNA follows: TGCAGCGTGACTACTGGTCAGCCCCAGCATTTT. Translated, it gives CSVTTGQPQHF.

CDR3 protein: CASSQRNTGELFF. The CDR3 DNA sequence: TGTGCCAGCAGCCAGCGGAACACCGGGGAGCTGTTTTTT. The rearrangement uses TRBV4-2 and TRBJ2-2; D is undetermined. Germline V gene sequence: CDR1 LGHNA, CDR2 YNFKEQ. The ends were cut back, 3 bases at V and 1 base at J, with 3 bases in the middle. The CDR3 spans 13 residues.

The chain has TRBV7-3 and TRBJ1-2; 10 bases fit TRBD1. There are 15 residues in the CDR3. The germline CDR1 and CDR2 sequences are SGHTA and FQGTGA. The junction had 4 bases not matched to a gene; V was cut back by 0 bases and J by 6 bases. The CDR3 DNA follows: TGTGCCAGCAGCTTAACCCCCGGACAGGGGGATGGCTACACCTTC. Its translation is CASSLTPGQGDGYTF.

V usage is TRBV27 and J usage is TRBJ1-6, with 7 bases fitting TRBD1. CDR1 and CDR2 (germline): MNHEY, SMNVEV (reference sequence). V was pared by 6 bases and J by 4 bases, with 9 bases of the junction left unmatched. The length of the CDR3 is 16 residues. The CDR3 sequence is CASRRDSFQYNSPLHF. The DNA of the CDR3 is TGTGCCAGCAGACGGGACAGTTTTCAATATAATTCACCCCTCCACTTT.

This clone is a singleton in its sample. The V call is TRBV30, the J call TRBJ1-2, with 7 bases that match TRBD1. Per the germline V gene, CDR1 is GTSNPN and CDR2 is SVGIG (reference sequence). Trimming removed 4 bases from V and 5 bases from J; junction bases left unmatched: 4. This CDR3 contains 12 residues. CDR3 region: CAWTGQVYGYTF. The CDR3 DNA reads TGTGCCTGGACCGGACAGGTTTATGGCTACACCTTC. Combining the CDR3 with reference TRBV30 and TRBJ1-2 gives the whole variable domain SQTIHQWPATLVQPVGSPLSLECTVEGTSNPNLYWYRQAAGRGLQLLFYSVGIGQISSEVPQNLSASRPQDRQFILSSKKLLLSDSGFYLCAWTGQVYGYTFGSGTRLTVV.

The chain employs TRBV10-2 and TRBJ1-5, with D hard to call. The CDR3 loop spans 14 amino acids. V was clipped by 6 bases and J by 0 bases, with 9 bases between them. Germline V lookup: CDR1 WSHSY, CDR2 SAAADI. In DNA, the CDR3 is TGCGCCAGCAGAGGCAACTATAGCAATCAGCCCCAGCATTTT. Protein product: CASRGNYSNQPQHF.

The V call is TRBV3-1 (or the pseudogene TRBV3-2), the J call TRBJ1-3, with 9 positions matching TRBD1. The trim removed 1 base at V and 0 bases at J, leaving 7 bases unmatched. CDR1 is LGHDT, CDR2 YNNKEL, per germline (reference sequence). The CDR3 is 18 residues long. The DNA of the CDR3 is TGTGCCAGCAGCCAAGGGAGGGGACAGGGTTACTCTGGAAACACCATATATTTT. It is translated as CASSQGRGQGYSGNTIYF.

The rearrangement uses TRBV29-1 and TRBJ2-1; 12 bases align to TRBD2. V trimming: 7 bases; J trimming: 7 bases; junction bases outside the gene matches: 11. The germline gives CDR1 SQVTM, CDR2 ANQGSEA. The CDR3 extends over 15 amino acids. CDR3 loop: CSAPTSGSNGNEQFF. CDR3 coding DNA: TGCAGCGCCCCGACTAGCGGGAGTAACGGGAATGAGCAGTTCTTC.

The J gene is TRBJ2-3, the V gene TRBV7-6, with D possibly matching TRBD1 (5 bases). Trimming took 5 bases from V and 2 from J, leaving 14 bases between them. The CDR3 length is 15 residues. In germline, CDR1 is SGHVS, CDR2 FNYEAQ. In DNA, the CDR3 is TGTGCCAGCAGCGTCAGAAGGGGTTACACAGATACGCAGTATTTT. It specifies CASSVRRGYTDTQYF.

The chain has TRBV30 and TRBJ1-1; D not certain. This CDR3 spans 16 amino acids. V was cut by 2 bases and J by 4 bases, with 20 bases left in between. The V gene's germline CDR1 is GTSNPN and CDR2 SVGIG (reference sequence). The CDR3: CAWSPPFGRGITEAFF. The CDR3 DNA sequence: TGTGCCTGGAGTCCACCCTTCGGGAGAGGGATCACTGAAGCTTTCTTT. Combining the CDR3 with reference TRBV30 and TRBJ1-1 gives the whole variable domain SQTIHQWPATLVQPVGSPLSLECTVEGTSNPNLYWYRQAAGRGLQLLFYSVGIGQISSEVPQNLSASRPQDRQFILSSKKLLLSDSGFYLCAWSPPFGRGITEAFFGQGTRLTVV.

J is TRBJ1-2 and V is TRBV30; no clear D. The ends were cut back, 0 bases at V and 2 bases at J, with 10 bases in the middle. This CDR3 contains 14 residues. Germline CDR1 GTSNPN, CDR2 SVGIG (reference sequence). The chain's CDR3 is CAWSVLNSNYGYTF. CDR3 nucleotide sequence: TGTGCCTGGAGTGTACTCAATTCCAACTATGGCTACACCTTC. The variable domain in full, completed from reference TRBV30 and TRBJ1-2, reads SQTIHQWPATLVQPVGSPLSLECTVEGTSNPNLYWYRQAAGRGLQLLFYSVGIGQISSEVPQNLSASRPQDRQFILSSKKLLLSDSGFYLCAWSVLNSNYGYTFGSGTRLTVV.

V is TRBV29-1 and J is TRBJ2-7; D is ambiguous. V shed 5 bases and J shed 0 bases, with 8 bases lying between them. This CDR3 has 12 residues. CDR1 SQVTM and CDR2 ANQGSEA come from the germline V gene. This CDR3 reads CSVSGRSYEQYF. DNA for the CDR3: TGCAGCGTTTCAGGTCGCTCCTACGAGCAGTACTTC.

The V gene is TRBV27, the J gene TRBJ2-2, with D perhaps TRBD2 (5 bases). Trimming took 7 bases from V and 7 from J, leaving 16 bases between them. Germline V lookup: CDR1 MNHEY, CDR2 SMNVEV (reference sequence). The CDR3 sequence is 14 residues long. CDR3 sequence (DNA): TGTGCCAGCACCGGAGGAAGGGTTAGCGGGGAGCTGTTTTTT. As protein: CASTGGRVSGELFF.

This clone has more than one count but fewer than ten. Additional DNA sequences in this sample encode the identical CDR3. The CDR3 here is CASSRTSAQETQYF. DNA for the CDR3: TGCGCCAGCAGCCGGACTAGCGCGCAAGAGACCCAGTACTTC. The gene calls are TRBV5-1 and TRBJ2-5; 9 bases line up with TRBD2. Trimming removed 4 bases from V and 2 bases from J; junction bases left unmatched: 3. Looked up from germline, CDR1 is SGHRS and CDR2 is YFSETQ. The CDR3 runs to 14 residues.

The chain uses TRBV29-1 and TRBJ2-2; 11 bases are a match to TRBD2. The germline CDR1 and CDR2 sequences are SQVTM and ANQGSEA. The CDR3 length is 13 residues. Trimming removed 5 bases from V and 5 bases from J; junction bases left unmatched: 1. CDR3 sequence: CSVRTSGTGELFF. In nucleotides, the CDR3 is TGCAGCGTTAGGACTAGCGGGACCGGGGAGCTGTTTTTT.

The rearrangement links TRBV4-1 to TRBJ2-3; D possibly matches TRBD1 or TRBD2 (5 bases each). Germline assignment: CDR1 MGHRA and CDR2 YSYEKL. The CDR3 loop spans 17 amino acids. The V gene lost 0 bases and the J gene lost 7 bases, with 20 bases spanning the gap. The CDR3: CASSQDSPSPWGNTQYF. The CDR3 DNA sequence: TGCGCCAGCAGCCAAGATAGCCCTTCTCCGTGGGGGAATACGCAGTATTTT.